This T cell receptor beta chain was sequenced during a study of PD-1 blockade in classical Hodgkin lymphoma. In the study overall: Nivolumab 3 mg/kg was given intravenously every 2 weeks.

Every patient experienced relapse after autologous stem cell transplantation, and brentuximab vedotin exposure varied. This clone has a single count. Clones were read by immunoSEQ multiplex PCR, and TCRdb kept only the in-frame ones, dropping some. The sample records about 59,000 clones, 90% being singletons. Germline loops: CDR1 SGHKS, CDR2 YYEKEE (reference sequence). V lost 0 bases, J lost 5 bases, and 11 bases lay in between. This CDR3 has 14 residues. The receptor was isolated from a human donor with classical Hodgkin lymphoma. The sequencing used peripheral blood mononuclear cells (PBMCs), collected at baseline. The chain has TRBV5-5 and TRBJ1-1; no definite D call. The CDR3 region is CASSLARGITEAFF. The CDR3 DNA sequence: TGTGCCAGCAGCTTGGCCCGGGGAATTACTGAAGCTTTCTTT.